This T cell receptor beta chain was documented in a study of blood T cells in healthy people across ages. General observations from the study: Naive T cell percentage showed a strong correlation with the diversity of TCR beta.

Worth noting for this clonotype: Its antigen is not identified.

Using a J-beta primer mix together with a sample-barcoded 5' primer, a second PCR was run for about 7 to 12 cycles. In TCRdb, the 5' RACE reads were re-called with MiXCR into one record per CDR3 protein. The sample holds around 690,000 distinct CDR3 sequences, roughly three fifths seen once. This sequence originates from a man aged 60 to 69 in good health. The sequenced sample consisted of blood.

The CDR3 loop reads CASSTGDRVGEQYF. As DNA, the CDR3 is TGTGCCAGCTCGACAGGAGACAGGGTTGGCGAGCAGTACTTC. This chain connects TRBV18 to TRBJ2-7; 7 bases align to TRBD1. This CDR3 contains 14 residues. Germline trimming cut 6 bases from V and 6 bases from J; bases unmatched to any gene: 11. Germline-derived CDR1 and CDR2 are KGHSH and LQKENI.